The source of this T cell receptor beta chain is a study of regulatory T cells in long-lasting Graves disease. With iRepertoire HTBI primers and Arm-PCR of CDR3 regions, TCR beta libraries were built. Original analysis: Identified segments across samples numbered about 56 TRBV and roughly 15 TRBJ. TCRdb recomputed calls from the multiplex PCR reads with MiXCR, one row per CDR3 protein. The V and J calls here are based on TCRdb, not the publication. The sample has about 540,000 distinct CDR3 sequences, 13% seen once. Germline V gives CDR1 SGHAT, CDR2 FQNNGV. CDR3 size: 16 residues. The junction had 8 bases not matched to a gene; V was cut back by 5 bases and J by 8 bases. Time point specified: newly diagnosed GD, antithyroid drugs for less than 3 months. The TCR library was prepared using RNA isolated from PBMCs. Study observations and caveats: When disease was persistent, TRBV28, TRBJ1-2 and TRBJ2-5 were the favored segments.

This clonotype was counted at least ten times. Its antigen is unknown. The sample was also linked to a second study, of T cells in Graves' hyperthyroidism and ophthalmopathy. From that paper: Those patients with uncontrolled infection, other autoimmune disease, pregnancy or lactation were excluded. Within blood appeared most thyroid clonotypes that had expanded above 0.001.

Material: peripheral blood mononuclear cells (PBMCs), obtained at new diagnosis, from a patient treated with antithyroid drugs. The rearrangement links TRBV11-2 to TRBJ2-1, with 14 bases identical to TRBD2. This receptor was taken from a young man with Graves disease. CDR3 in DNA: TGTGCCAGCAGCCCGGGACTAGCGGGAGTCAGAGATGAGCAGTTCTTC. This encodes CASSPGLAGVRDEQFF.